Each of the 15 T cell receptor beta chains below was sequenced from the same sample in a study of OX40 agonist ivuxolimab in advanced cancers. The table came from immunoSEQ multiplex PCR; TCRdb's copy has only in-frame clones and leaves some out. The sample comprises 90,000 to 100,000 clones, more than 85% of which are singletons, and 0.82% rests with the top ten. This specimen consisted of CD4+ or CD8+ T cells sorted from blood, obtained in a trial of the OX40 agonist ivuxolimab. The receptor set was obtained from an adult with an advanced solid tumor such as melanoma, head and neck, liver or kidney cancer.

CDR3 sequence: CASSQDTVRGTGYQETQYF. The DNA of the CDR3 is TGTGCCAGCAGCCAAGATACCGTTAGGGGGACAGGGTATCAAGAGACCCAGTACTTC. V usage is TRBV4-2 and J usage is TRBJ2-5, with 9 bases lining up with TRBD1. J gave up 2 bases and V 0 bases, and 13 bases lay outside the gene matches. This CDR3 contains 19 residues. Germline lookup yields CDR1 LGHNA and CDR2 YNFKEQ.

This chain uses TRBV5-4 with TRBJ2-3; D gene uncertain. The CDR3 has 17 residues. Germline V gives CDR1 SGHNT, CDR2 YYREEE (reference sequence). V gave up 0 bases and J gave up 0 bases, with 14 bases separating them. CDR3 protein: CASSLVVQPSSTDTQYF. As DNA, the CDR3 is TGTGCCAGCAGCTTGGTGGTCCAACCATCTAGCACAGATACGCAGTATTTT.

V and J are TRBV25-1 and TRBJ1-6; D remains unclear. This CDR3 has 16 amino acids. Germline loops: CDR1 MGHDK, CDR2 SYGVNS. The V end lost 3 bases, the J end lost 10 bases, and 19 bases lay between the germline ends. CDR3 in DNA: TGTGCCAGCAGTGACGAGCGGGGAGGAGTTCAATCACCCCTCCACTTT. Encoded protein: CASSDERGGVQSPLHF.

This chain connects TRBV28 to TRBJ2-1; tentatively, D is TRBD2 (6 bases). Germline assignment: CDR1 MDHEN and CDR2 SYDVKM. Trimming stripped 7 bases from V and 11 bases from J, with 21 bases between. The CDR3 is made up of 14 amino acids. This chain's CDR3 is CASNPVGLQSQQFF. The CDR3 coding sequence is TGTGCCAGCAACCCGGTGGGACTTCAATCTCAGCAGTTCTTC.

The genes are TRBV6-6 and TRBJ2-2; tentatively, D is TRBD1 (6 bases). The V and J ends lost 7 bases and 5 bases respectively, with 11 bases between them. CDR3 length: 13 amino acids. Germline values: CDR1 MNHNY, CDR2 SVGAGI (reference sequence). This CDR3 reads CASILTGTGELFF. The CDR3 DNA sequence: TGTGCCAGCATTTTAACAGGGACCGGGGAGCTGTTTTTT.

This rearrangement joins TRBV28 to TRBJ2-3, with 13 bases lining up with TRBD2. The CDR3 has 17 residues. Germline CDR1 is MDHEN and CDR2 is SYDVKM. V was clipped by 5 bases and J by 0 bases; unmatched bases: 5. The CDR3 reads CASSPLGLAGSTDTQYF. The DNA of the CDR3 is TGTGCCAGCAGTCCGCTGGGACTAGCGGGAAGCACAGATACGCAGTATTTT.

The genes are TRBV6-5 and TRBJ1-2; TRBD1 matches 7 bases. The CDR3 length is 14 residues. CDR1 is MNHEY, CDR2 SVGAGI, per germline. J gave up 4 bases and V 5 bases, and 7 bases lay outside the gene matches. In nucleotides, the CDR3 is TGTGCCAGCAGTGCGGGACAGCCCTCCTATGGCTACACCTTC. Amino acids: CASSAGQPSYGYTF.

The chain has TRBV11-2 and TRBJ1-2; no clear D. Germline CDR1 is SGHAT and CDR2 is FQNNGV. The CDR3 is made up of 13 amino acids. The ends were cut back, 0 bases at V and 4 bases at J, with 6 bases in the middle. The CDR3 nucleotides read TGTGCCAGCAGCTTAGAGCGGACCTATGGCTACACCTTC. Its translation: CASSLERTYGYTF.

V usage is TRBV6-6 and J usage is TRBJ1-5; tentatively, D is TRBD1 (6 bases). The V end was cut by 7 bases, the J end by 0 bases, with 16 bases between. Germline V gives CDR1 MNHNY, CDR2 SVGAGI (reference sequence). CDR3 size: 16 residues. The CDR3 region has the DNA TGTGCCAGCAAACTGCTACAGGGATATAGCAATCAGCCCCAGCATTTT. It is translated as CASKLLQGYSNQPQHF.

This chain's CDR3 is CASGAQGRTEAFF. CDR3 bases: TGCGCCAGCGGAGCTCAGGGGAGGACTGAAGCTTTCTTT. J is TRBJ1-1 and V is TRBV5-1, with a possible D match to TRBD1 (6 bases). Germline values: CDR1 SGHRS, CDR2 YFSETQ. The V and J ends lost 7 bases and 5 bases respectively, with 15 bases between them. The CDR3 is 13 amino acids. Based on the CDR3 plus reference TRBV5-1 and TRBJ1-1, the full variable domain is KAGVTQTPRYLIKTRGQQVTLSCSPISGHRSVSWYQQTPGQGLQFLFEYFSETQRNKGNFPGRFSGRQFSNSRSEMNVSTLELGDSALYLCASGAQGRTEAFFGQGTRLTVV.

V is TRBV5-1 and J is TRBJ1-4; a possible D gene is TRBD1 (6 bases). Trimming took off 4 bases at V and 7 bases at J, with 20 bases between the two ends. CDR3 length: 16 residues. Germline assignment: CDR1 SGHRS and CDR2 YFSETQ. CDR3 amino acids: CASSREGGTMGEKLFF. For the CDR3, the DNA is TGCGCCAGCAGCCGGGAAGGGGGGACAATGGGTGAAAAACTGTTTTTT.

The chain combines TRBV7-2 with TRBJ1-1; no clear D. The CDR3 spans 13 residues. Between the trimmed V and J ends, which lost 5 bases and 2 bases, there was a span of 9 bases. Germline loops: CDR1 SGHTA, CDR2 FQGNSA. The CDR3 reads CASSATVNTEAFF. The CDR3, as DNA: TGTGCCAGCAGCGCCACAGTAAACACTGAAGCTTTCTTT. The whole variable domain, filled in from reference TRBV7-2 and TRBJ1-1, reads GAGVSQSPSNKVTEKGKDVELRCDPISGHTALYWYRQSLGQGLEFLIYFQGNSAPDKSGLPSDRFSAERTGGSVSTLTIQRTQQEDSAVYLCASSATVNTEAFFGQGTRLTVV.

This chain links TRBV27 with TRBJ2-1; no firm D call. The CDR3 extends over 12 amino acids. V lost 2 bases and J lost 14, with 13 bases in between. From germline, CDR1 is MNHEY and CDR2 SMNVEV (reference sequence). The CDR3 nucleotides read TGTGCCAGCAGTTTAACTCGCTCTCCCGAGTTCTTC. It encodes CASSLTRSPEFF.

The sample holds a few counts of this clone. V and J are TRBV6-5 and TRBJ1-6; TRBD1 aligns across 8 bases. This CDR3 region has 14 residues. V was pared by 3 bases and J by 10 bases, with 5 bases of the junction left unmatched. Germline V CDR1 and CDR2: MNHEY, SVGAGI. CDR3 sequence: CASSYDRGGSPLHF. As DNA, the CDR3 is TGTGCCAGCAGTTATGACAGGGGCGGGTCACCCCTCCACTTT.

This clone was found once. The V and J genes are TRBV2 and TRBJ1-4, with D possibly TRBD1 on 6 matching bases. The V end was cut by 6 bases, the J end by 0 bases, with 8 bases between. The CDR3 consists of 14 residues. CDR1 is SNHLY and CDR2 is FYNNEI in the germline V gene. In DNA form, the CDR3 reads TGTGCCAGCAGCCGGACAGCAACTAATGAAAAACTGTTTTTT. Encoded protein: CASSRTATNEKLFF.